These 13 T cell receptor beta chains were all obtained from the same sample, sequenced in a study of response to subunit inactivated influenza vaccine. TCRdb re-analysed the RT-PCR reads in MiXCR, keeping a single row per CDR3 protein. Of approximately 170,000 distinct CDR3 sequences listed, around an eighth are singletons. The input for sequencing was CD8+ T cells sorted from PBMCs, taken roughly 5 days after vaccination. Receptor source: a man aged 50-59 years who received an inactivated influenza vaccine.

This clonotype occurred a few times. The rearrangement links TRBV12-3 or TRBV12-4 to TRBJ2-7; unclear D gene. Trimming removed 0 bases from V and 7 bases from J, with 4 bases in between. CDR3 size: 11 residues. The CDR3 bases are TGTGCCAGCAGTTTAGCGAAAGAGCAGTACTTC. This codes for CASSLAKEQYF.

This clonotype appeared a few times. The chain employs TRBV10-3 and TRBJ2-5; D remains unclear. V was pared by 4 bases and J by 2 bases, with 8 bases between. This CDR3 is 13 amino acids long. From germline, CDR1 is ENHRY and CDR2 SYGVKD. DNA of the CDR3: TGTGCCATCAGTGGCGTTACTCAAGAGACCCAGTACTTC. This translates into CAISGVTQETQYF.

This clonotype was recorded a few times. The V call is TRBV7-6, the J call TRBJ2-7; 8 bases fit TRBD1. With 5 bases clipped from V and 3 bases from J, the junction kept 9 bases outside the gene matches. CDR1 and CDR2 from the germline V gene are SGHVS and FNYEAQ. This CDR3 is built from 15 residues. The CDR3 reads CASSEGQGAFYEQYF. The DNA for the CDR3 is TGTGCCAGCAGCGAAGGACAGGGAGCTTTCTACGAGCAGTACTTC.

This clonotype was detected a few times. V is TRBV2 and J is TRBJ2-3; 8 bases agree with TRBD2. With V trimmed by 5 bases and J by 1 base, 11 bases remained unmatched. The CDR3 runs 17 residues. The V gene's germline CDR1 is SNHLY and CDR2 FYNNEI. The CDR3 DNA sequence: TGTGCCAGCAGTCCTTTTGACGGGGGGGAGGGCACAGATACGCAGTATTTT. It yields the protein CASSPFDGGEGTDTQYF.

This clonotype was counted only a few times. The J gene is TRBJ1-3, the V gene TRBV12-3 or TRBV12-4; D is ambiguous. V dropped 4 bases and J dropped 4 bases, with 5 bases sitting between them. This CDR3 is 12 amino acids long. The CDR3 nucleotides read TGTGCCAGCAGTTATACAGGAAACACCATATATTTT. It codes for CASSYTGNTIYF.

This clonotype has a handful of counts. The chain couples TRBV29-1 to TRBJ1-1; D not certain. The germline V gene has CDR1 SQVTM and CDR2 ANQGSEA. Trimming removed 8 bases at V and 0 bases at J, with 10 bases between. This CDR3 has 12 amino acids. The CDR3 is CSFSYMNTEAFF. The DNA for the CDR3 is TGCAGCTTCAGCTATATGAACACTGAAGCTTTCTTT.

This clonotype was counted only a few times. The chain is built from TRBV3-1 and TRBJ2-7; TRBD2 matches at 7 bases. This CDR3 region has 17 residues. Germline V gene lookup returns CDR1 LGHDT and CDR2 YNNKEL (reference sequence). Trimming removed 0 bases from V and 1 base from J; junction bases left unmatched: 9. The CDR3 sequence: CASSQDPRGRDSYEQYF. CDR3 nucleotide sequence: TGTGCCAGCAGCCAAGATCCCAGAGGGAGGGATTCCTACGAGCAGTACTTC.

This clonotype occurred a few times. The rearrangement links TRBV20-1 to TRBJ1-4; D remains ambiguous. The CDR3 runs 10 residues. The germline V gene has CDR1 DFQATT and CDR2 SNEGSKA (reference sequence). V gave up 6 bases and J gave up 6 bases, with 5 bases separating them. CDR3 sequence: CSAGDEKLFF. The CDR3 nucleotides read TGCAGTGCCGGTGATGAAAAACTGTTTTTT.

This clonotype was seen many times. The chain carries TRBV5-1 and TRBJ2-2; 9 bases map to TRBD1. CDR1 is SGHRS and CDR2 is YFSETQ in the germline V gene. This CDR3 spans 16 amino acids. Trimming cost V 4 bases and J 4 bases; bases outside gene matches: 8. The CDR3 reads CASSMTGGDLTGELFF. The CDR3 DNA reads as TGCGCCAGCAGCATGACAGGGGGGGACCTCACCGGGGAGCTGTTTTTT.

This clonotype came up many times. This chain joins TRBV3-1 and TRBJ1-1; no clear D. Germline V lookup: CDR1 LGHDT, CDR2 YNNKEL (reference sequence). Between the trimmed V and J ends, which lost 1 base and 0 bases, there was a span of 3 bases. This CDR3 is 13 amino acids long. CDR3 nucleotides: TGTGCCAGCAGCCAAGCCCTGAACACTGAAGCTTTCTTT. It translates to CASSQALNTEAFF. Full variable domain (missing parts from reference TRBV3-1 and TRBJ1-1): DTAVSQTPKYLVTQMGNDKSIKCEQNLGHDTMYWYKQDSKKFLKIMFSYNNKELIINETVPNRFSPKSPDKAHLNLHINSLELGDSAVYFCASSQALNTEAFFGQGTRLTVV.

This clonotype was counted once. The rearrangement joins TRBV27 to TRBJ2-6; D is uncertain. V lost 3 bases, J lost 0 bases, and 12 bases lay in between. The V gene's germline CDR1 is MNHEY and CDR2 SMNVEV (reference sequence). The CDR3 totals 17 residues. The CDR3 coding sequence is TGTGCCAGCAGTTTCGCAGGCCTAATCTCTGGGGCCAACGTCCTGACTTTC. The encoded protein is CASSFAGLISGANVLTF.

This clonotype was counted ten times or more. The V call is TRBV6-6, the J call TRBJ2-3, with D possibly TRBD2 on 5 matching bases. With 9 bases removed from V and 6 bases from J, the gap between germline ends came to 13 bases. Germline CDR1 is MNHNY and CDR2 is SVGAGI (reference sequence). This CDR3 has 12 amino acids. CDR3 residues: CASLSSWDTQYF. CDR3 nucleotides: TGTGCCAGTCTTTCTAGCTGGGATACGCAGTATTTT.

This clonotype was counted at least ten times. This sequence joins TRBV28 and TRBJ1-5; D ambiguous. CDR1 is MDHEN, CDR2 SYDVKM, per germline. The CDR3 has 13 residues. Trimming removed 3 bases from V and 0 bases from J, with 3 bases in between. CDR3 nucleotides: TGTGCCAGCAGTTTTTCTAGCAATCAGCCCCAGCATTTT. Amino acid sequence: CASSFSSNQPQHF.